These T cell receptor beta chains were read from a single sample in a study of blood T cells in healthy people across ages. TCRdb re-called the 5' RACE reads through MiXCR, storing one row per CDR3 protein. The sample yields hundreds of thousands of distinct CDR3 sequences, about a fifth seen once. Specimen: blood. The receptors were gathered from a man between 65 and 79 years old in good health. CDR3s include the opening cysteine and the closing phenylalanine or tryptophan. D genes are given only for firm matches. Only part of the rows carry a size: once, few, many, or a class if the clone is expanded.

V gene	D gene	clone size	J gene	CDR3 DNA	CDR3 protein
TRBV12-3/TRBV12-4	-	few	TRBJ2-7	TGTGCCAGCAGTTTAGAGAGCCCCCCCTACGAGCAGTACTTC	CASSLESPPYEQYF
TRBV9	-	few	TRBJ1-2	TGTGCCAGCAAGGCCAGCTATGGCTACACCTTC	CASKASYGYTF
TRBV29-1	-	few	TRBJ2-3	TGCAGCGTTGTTAAGACAGATACGCAGTATTTT	CSVVKTDTQYF
TRBV7-9	-	few	TRBJ1-3	TGTGCCAGCAGCCCAGACGGACACTCTGGAAACACCATATATTTT	CASSPDGHSGNTIYF
TRBV20-1	TRBD2	-	TRBJ2-1	TGCAGTGCTAGACCTAGCGGGGCATCCTACAATGAGCAGTTCTTC	CSARPSGASYNEQFF
TRBV29-1	-	few	TRBJ2-2	TGCAGCGTAAAGAAGAAACCTGGCCCCGGGGAGCTGTTTTTT	CSVKKKPGPGELFF
TRBV24-1	-	few	TRBJ2-3	TGTGCCACCAGTGGTCCAAGCGGGTCAAGCACAGATACGCAGTATTTT	CATSGPSGSSTDTQYF
TRBV29-1	-	few	TRBJ2-5	TGCAGCGTTATACGGTTGGGGGCGGAAGAGACCCAGTACTTC	CSVIRLGAEETQYF
TRBV5-1	-	-	TRBJ2-7	TGCGCCAGCAGCTTGGATGGCAGGGGCTACGAGCAGTACTTC	CASSLDGRGYEQYF
TRBV13	-	few	TRBJ2-7	TGTGCCAGCAGCTTAGGCCGACAGGTGGAAGCCTACGAGCAGTACTTC	CASSLGRQVEAYEQYF
TRBV5-1	-	-	TRBJ1-5	TGCGCCAGCAGCTTGGTAGGGGAAGGGAATCAGCCCCAGCATTTT	CASSLVGEGNQPQHF
TRBV7-9	-	-	TRBJ2-2	TGTGCCAGCAGCTTCCTCGGGGCCACCGGGGAGCTGTTTTTT	CASSFLGATGELFF
TRBV24-1	TRBD2	few	TRBJ2-1	TGTGCCACCAGTATTAGCCAGCGGGGGGATAATGAGCAGTTCTTC	CATSISQRGDNEQFF
TRBV6-4	TRBD1	-	TRBJ2-1	TGTGCCAGCAGCGTCTCCGGACAGGGGGCTGGAGAGCAGTTCTTC	CASSVSGQGAGEQFF
TRBV19	-	once	TRBJ1-2	TGTGCCAGTAGTACGCACAGGGTTGGCTACACCTTC	CASSTHRVGYTF
TRBV20-1	TRBD1	-	TRBJ1-2	TGCAGTGCTAACACGGACAGGGCAGGTGGCTACACCTTC	CSANTDRAGGYTF
TRBV12-3/TRBV12-4	-	-	TRBJ2-1	TGTGCCAGCAGTTTTTTCGGTTTGCGGCTAGCCAATGAGCAGTTCTTC	CASSFFGLRLANEQFF
TRBV29-1	-	few	TRBJ2-1	TGCAGCGGGGGGGGCGGATACAATGAGCAGTTCTTC	CSGGGGYNEQFF